A single sample is the source of the 14 T cell receptor beta chains below, sequenced in a study of tumor-infiltrating lymphocytes in primary liver carcinoma. Starting material for RNA and DNA co-extraction consisted of roughly 19-30 mg of unsorted bulk tissue. Making TCR beta cDNA involved approximately 520 ng total RNA and a constant-region primer. Libraries covering TCR beta were generated through three nested multiplex PCR rounds (using a slightly modified ARM-PCR). A C-beta reverse primer and TRBV1-TRBV30 forward primers served in each of the first two PCR rounds, at around 10 cycles apiece. TCRdb independently ran MiXCR on the multiplex PCR reads; one entry per CDR3 protein. The sample gives 50,000 to 70,000 distinct CDR3 sequences, over 65% of which show up once; around 60% is in the top ten. Input material: liver tumor tissue from sampling region 2. Subset here: tumor region T2, inferior pole. These receptors all come from a man aged 40-49 years with primary liver carcinoma and hepatitis B virus infection.

Many counts were recorded for this clonotype. V gene TRBV9 combines with J gene TRBJ2-7; D possibly matches TRBD1 or TRBD2 (7 bases each). Germline values: CDR1 SGDLS, CDR2 YYNGEE. The CDR3 runs to 14 residues. Trimming removed 4 bases from V and 5 bases from J, with 16 bases in between. The CDR3 sequence is CASSQGGRMDEQYF. CDR3 bases: TGTGCCAGCAGCCAGGGGGGGCGCATGGACGAGCAGTACTTC.

V usage is TRBV12-3 or TRBV12-4 and J usage is TRBJ2-1, with 12 bases that match TRBD2. The J segment lost 9 bases and the V segment lost 4 bases, leaving 22 bases of the junction unmatched. The length of the CDR3 is 20 residues. The CDR3 nucleotides are TGTGCCAGCAGTTCGAACCTTCCGGAACTAGCGGGAGGAGGGTCGGGTGAGCAGTTCTTC. This gives the protein CASSSNLPELAGGGSGEQFF.

The CDR3: CARNKQGTISEQFF. CDR3 bases: TGTGCCAGGAATAAACAGGGAACTATATCCGAGCAGTTCTTC. The chain joins TRBV6-1 to TRBJ2-1; possibly TRBD1 for D (6 bases). From germline, CDR1 is MNHNS and CDR2 SASEGT. This CDR3 is 14 amino acids long. V lost 9 bases to trimming and J lost 10 bases, with 22 bases between them.

Concerning this clonotype itself: Since the CDR3 does not end with the conserved phenylalanine or tryptophan, this likely comes from a read error. V gene TRBV4-3 combines with J gene TRBJ1-2; 8 bases are shared with TRBD1. This CDR3 contains 16 residues. Germline V CDR1 and CDR2: LGHNA, YSLEER. The CDR3 DNA reads as TGCGCCGGCAGCCGGAAAACAGGACAGGGAAACTATGGCTACACCCTC. As protein: CAGSRKTGQGNYGYTL.

This clonotype was observed a single time. The gene calls are TRBV11-2 and TRBJ2-5; tentatively, D is TRBD2 (5 bases). Germline values: CDR1 SGHAT, CDR2 FQNNGV. The germline V and J ends were trimmed by 1 base and 3 bases, with 21 bases remaining between them. CDR3 size: 18 residues. CDR3 in amino acids: CASSLAKLAMGKKETQYF. Written as DNA, the CDR3 is TGTGCCAGCAGCTTAGCGAAGCTAGCAATGGGAAAAAAAGAGACCCAGTACTTC.

Remarks on this clonotype: The junction departs from germline at one end; a sequencing error may be responsible. The chain links TRBV6-6 to TRBJ1-1; 8 nucleotides agree with TRBD1. The germline V gene has CDR1 MNHNY and CDR2 SVGAGI (reference sequence). The CDR3 contains 13 residues. The CDR3 is CASSTGGATEAIF. The DNA for the CDR3 is TGTGCCAGCAGCACAGGGGGGGCTACTGAAGCTATCTTT.

Comment on this clonotype: A much larger clonotype is one base distant, so this may be a read error. V and J are TRBV29-1 and TRBJ2-7; D is possibly TRBD1 or TRBD2 (5 bases each). The CDR3 length is 12 residues. Germline loops: CDR1 SQVTM, CDR2 ANQGSEA. Trimming took off 7 bases at V and 3 bases at J, with 13 bases between the two ends. CDR3 in DNA: TGCAGCGCGTCCCCAGGGAGCTACGAGCAGTACTTC. It is translated as CSASPGSYEQYF.

Concerning this clonotype itself: At one end, the junction sequence differs from germline, possibly due to a read error. The rearrangement links TRBV11-1 to TRBJ1-2; unclear D gene. Germline V lookup: CDR1 SGHAT, CDR2 FQDESV (reference sequence). The CDR3 runs to 15 residues. The CDR3 here is CVSSLSQYNDYGYTF. The CDR3 DNA reads as TGTGTCAGCAGCTTATCTCAGTACAACGATTATGGCTACACCTTC.

The chain is built from TRBV28 and TRBJ2-7; possible D gene TRBD1, 5 bases. The CDR3 loop spans 12 amino acids. V shed 7 bases and J shed 6 bases, with 13 bases lying between them. The germline V gene has CDR1 MDHEN and CDR2 SYDVKM. The CDR3 spells CASKSLQAEQYF. In DNA form, the CDR3 reads TGTGCCAGCAAGTCACTACAGGCCGAGCAGTACTTC.

Note on this clonotype: The CDR3 does not end in the conserved phenylalanine or tryptophan, so this is likely a read error. The chain employs TRBV11-1 and TRBJ2-4; TRBD2 matches 7 bases. The CDR3 spans 17 residues. After removal of 3 bases from V and 2 bases from J, the junction contained 10 bases not matched to a gene. Germline loops: CDR1 SGHAT, CDR2 FQDESV (reference sequence). Here the CDR3 DNA reads TGTGCCAGCAGCTTTCCCGGGGCTAGCGGTACCAAAAACATTCAGTACCTC. Its protein product is CASSFPGASGTKNIQYL.

This clonotype has at least ten counts. The V gene is TRBV28, the J gene TRBJ2-5; D ambiguous. V lost 8 bases and J 0 bases, leaving 10 bases between the germline ends. Per germline, CDR1 MDHEN and CDR2 SYDVKM. The length of the CDR3 is 13 residues. As DNA, the CDR3 is TGTGCCAGCGGTAAAGAGTACCAAGAGACCCAGTACTTC. It translates to CASGKEYQETQYF.

V is TRBV20-1 and J is TRBJ2-1; 12 bases line up with TRBD2. CDR3 size: 15 residues. Germline V gives CDR1 DFQATT, CDR2 SNEGSKA (reference sequence). Trimming at V came to 5 bases and at J to 7 bases, leaving 9 bases not matched to a gene. The CDR3 sequence: CSAPRLAGEKNEQFF. The CDR3 DNA follows: TGCAGTGCTCCACGACTAGCGGGAGAGAAGAATGAGCAGTTCTTC.

Note on this clonotype: A read error may explain this, as a much larger clone is one base away. This chain uses TRBV28 with TRBJ2-7; perhaps TRBD1 as D (5 bases). The CDR3 has 10 amino acids. CDR1 and CDR2 from the germline V gene are MDHEN and SYDVKM. The CDR3 here is CASHERGRVF. CDR3 nucleotides: TGTGCCAGCCATGAAAGGGGAAGGGTCTTC.

To note about this clonotype: At one of its ends the junction is not consistent with the germline gene, which may arise from a read error. This chain joins TRBV5-6 and TRBJ2-5; D tentatively fits TRBD1 or TRBD2 (6 bases each). Germline V gene data show CDR1 as SGHDT and CDR2 as YYEEEE. The CDR3 is 13 amino acids. The CDR3 is CACSLGGLETKYF. In DNA form, the CDR3 reads TGTGCCTGCAGCTTAGGGGGGCTAGAGACCAAGTACTTC.